The clone carrying this T cell receptor (beta chain) was observed a handful of times. Germline and junction disagree at one end, which may indicate a read error. TCRdb called the 5' RACE reads again in MiXCR, with one record for every CDR3 protein. The sample lists some 80,000 distinct CDR3 sequences; more than 4% were seen once. The source of the sample is a study of early T cells in non-severe SARS-CoV-2 infection. Germline-derived CDR1 and CDR2 are GTSNPN and SVGIG (reference sequence). CDR3 length equals 14 residues. The receptor's source is an adult who was a healthcare worker with PCR-confirmed SARS-CoV-2 infection or an uninfected control (not recorded which). This sequence joins TRBV30 and TRBJ2-5; D is unresolved. Sequences were derived from whole blood, sampled at baseline. The CDR3 loop reads CAWSVRNRKETRYF. In DNA form, the CDR3 reads TGTGCCTGGAGTGTACGGAACAGAAAAGAGACCCGGTACTTC.